This TCR beta chain was captured by sequencing in a study of blood T cell repertoires in COVID-19. The wider study: PBMCs, B-cell-depleted T cells, or T cells were the source of the cDNA or gDNA that made up the material.

TCRdb's table, derived via immunoSEQ multiplex PCR, lists solely in-frame clones and lacks some. The repertoire holds 200,000 to 250,000 clones, with roughly 80% as singletons. This clonotype was sampled from a woman between 70 and 85 years old with acute or convalescent COVID-19. The specimen sequenced was peripheral blood.

The CDR3 coding sequence is TGTGCCAGCAGTTTGGCAGGGGGGAAAGCTTTCTTT. This sequence encodes CASSLAGGKAFF. The chain carries TRBV12-3 or TRBV12-4 and TRBJ1-1, with 7 bases fitting TRBD1. After removal of 3 bases from V and 9 bases from J, the junction contained 4 bases not matched to a gene. The CDR3 covers 12 residues.